This TCR beta chain was profiled in a study of post-analysis software for immune sequencing data. Looking at the study overall: Several disease courses (relapsing-remitting, secondary progressive and progressive-relapsing) of multiple sclerosis were included. Whole-study results and caveats: For normalized Chao1 diversity, multiple sclerosis patients scored significantly lower than controls did. Comparison of patients with controls showed 4 to 6 TRBV segments more frequent in patients, TRBV5-6, TRBV5-1 and TRBV20-1 among them.

Unique molecular identifiers had been added to the TCR beta cDNA libraries. T cells numbering roughly 1 to 10 million yielded 450,000 to 500,000 cDNA molecules. One entry per CDR3 protein results from TCRdb running MiXCR on the PCR reads. There are 150,000 to 200,000 distinct CDR3 sequences in the sample; around 34% occur only once, and 25% to 35% lies in the top ten. With respect to this clonotype: Its specificity is not known.

Germline values: CDR1 GTSNPN, CDR2 SVGIG (reference sequence). The CDR3 length is 13 residues. The V segment lost 5 bases and the J segment 0 bases; nucleotides outside the gene matches: 2. Specimen: blood, collected after autologous hematopoietic stem cell transplantation. The origin of this receptor is a girl under 18 with multiple sclerosis. J is TRBJ1-1 and V is TRBV30, with 8 bases matching TRBD1. This CDR3 is CAWDRGMNTEAFF. The CDR3 DNA is TGTGCCTGGGACAGGGGAATGAACACTGAAGCTTTCTTT.